This T cell receptor (beta chain) was captured in a study of radiation and T cells in renal cell carcinoma. Noted time point: baseline pretreatment blood. Treatment indicated: 15 Gy SBRT to primary tumor, nephrectomy 4 weeks later. Serial blood draws occurred at baseline and 2 and 4 weeks post-SBRT. Assay: immunoSEQ multiplex PCR; the TCRdb copy retains only in-frame clones and omits some. The top ten hold 7.5% to 8.5% of the sample, which has roughly 100,000 clones, about 88% seen once. This specimen was blood, taken from a patient whose treatment included radiotherapy and nephrectomy. This receptor was taken from a man aged 45 to 65 with renal cell carcinoma.

The CDR3 region has the DNA TGCAGCGTCGCCGGGGACGGGATGGGCGAGCAGTACTTC. Its translation: CSVAGDGMGEQYF. The chain couples TRBV29-1 to TRBJ2-7, with D perhaps matching TRBD1 or TRBD2 (5 bases each). This CDR3 comprises 13 residues. CDR1 is SQVTM, CDR2 ANQGSEA, per germline. V was pared by 6 bases and J by 6 bases, with 18 bases between.